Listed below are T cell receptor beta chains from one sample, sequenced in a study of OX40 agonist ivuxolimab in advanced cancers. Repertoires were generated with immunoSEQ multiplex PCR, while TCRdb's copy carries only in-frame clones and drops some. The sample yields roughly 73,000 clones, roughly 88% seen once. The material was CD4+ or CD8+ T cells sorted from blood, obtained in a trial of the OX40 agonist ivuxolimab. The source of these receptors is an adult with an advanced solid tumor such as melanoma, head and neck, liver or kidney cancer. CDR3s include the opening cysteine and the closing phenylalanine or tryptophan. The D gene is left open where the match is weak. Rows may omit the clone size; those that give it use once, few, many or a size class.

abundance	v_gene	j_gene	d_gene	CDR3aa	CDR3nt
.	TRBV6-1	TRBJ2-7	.	CASSGPVGGAVYEQYF	TGTGCCAGCAGTGGGCCGGTGGGGGGAGCAGTCTACGAGCAGTACTTC
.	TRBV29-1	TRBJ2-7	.	CSVERDASYEQYF	TGCAGCGTTGAAAGGGACGCCTCCTACGAGCAGTACTTC
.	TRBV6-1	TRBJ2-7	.	CASSEALRGIEQYF	TGTGCCAGCAGTGAAGCGCTTAGGGGGATCGAGCAGTACTTC
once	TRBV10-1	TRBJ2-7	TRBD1	CASSESTGTYEQYF	TGCGCCAGCAGTGAGTCGACAGGGACCTACGAGCAGTACTTC
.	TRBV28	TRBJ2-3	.	CATTGSDTQYF	TGTGCCACTACTGGGTCAGATACGCAGTATTTT
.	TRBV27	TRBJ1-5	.	CASSFTDRNQPQHF	TGTGCCAGCAGTTTCACGGACCGTAATCAGCCCCAGCATTTT
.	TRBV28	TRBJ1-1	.	CASSSWTATEAFF	TGTGCCAGCAGTTCCTGGACAGCTACTGAAGCTTTCTTT
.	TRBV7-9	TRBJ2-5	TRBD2	CASSPSGGLETQYF	TGTGCCAGCAGCCCTAGCGGGGGGCTGGAGACCCAGTACTTC
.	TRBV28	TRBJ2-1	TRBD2	CASSPPGGIYNEQFF	TGTGCCAGCAGTCCCCCGGGGGGAATCTACAATGAGCAGTTCTTC
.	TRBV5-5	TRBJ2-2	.	CASSLEFDVLTGELFF	TGTGCCAGCAGCTTGGAATTTGACGTTCTAACCGGGGAGCTGTTTTTT
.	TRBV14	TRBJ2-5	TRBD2	CASSRTSGRRETQYF	TGTGCCAGCAGCCGAACTAGCGGGAGAAGGGAGACCCAGTACTTC
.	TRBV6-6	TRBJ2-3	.	CASTARGNWGTQYF	TGTGCCAGCACCGCGAGGGGGAACTGGGGTACGCAGTATTTT
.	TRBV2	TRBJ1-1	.	CASSPTRGDTEAFF	TGTGCCAGCAGTCCGACTCGGGGAGACACTGAAGCTTTCTTT
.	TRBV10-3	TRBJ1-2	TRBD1	CAIRPTSGQGIYGYTF	TGTGCCATCAGACCTACATCGGGACAGGGAATATATGGCTACACCTTC
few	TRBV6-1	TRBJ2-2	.	CASLANTGELFF	TGTGCCTCTCTCGCGAACACCGGGGAGCTGTTTTTT
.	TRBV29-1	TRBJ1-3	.	CSVVFGAVGNTIYF	TGCAGCGTTGTATTTGGGGCGGTGGGAAACACCATATATTTT
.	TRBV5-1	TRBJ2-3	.	CASKAYPTDTQYF	TGCGCCAGCAAGGCGTACCCCACAGATACGCAGTATTTT
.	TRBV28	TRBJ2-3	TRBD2	CASSQTSGGKDTQYF	TGTGCCAGCAGTCAGACTAGCGGGGGAAAGGATACGCAGTATTTT
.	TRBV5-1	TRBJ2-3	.	CASSLDGRSGDTQYF	TGCGCCAGCAGCCTAGACGGGAGATCTGGAGATACGCAGTATTTT
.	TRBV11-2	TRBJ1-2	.	CASSLGRTLNYGYTF	TGTGCCAGCAGCTTAGGACGGACACTTAACTATGGCTACACCTTC
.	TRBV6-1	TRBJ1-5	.	CASSEFGAGDQPQHF	TGTGCCAGCAGTGAATTTGGGGCAGGGGATCAGCCCCAGCATTTT
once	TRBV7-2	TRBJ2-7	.	CASSLTLSYEQYF	TGTGCCAGCAGCTTGACACTGTCCTACGAGCAGTACTTC
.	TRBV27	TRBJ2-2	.	CASSLFGVVNTGELFF	TGTGCCAGCAGTTTATTTGGGGTGGTGAACACCGGGGAGCTGTTTTTT
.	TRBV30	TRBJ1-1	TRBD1	CAWSLTGENTEAFF	TGTGCCTGGAGTCTGACAGGGGAGAACACTGAAGCTTTCTTT
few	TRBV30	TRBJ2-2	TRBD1	CAWSLKRTGFSGELFF	TGTGCCTGGAGTTTGAAGAGGACAGGGTTTAGCGGGGAGCTGTTTTTT
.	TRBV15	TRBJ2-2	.	CATSRVGSVNTGELFF	TGTGCCACCAGCAGAGTGGGTAGCGTGAACACCGGGGAGCTGTTTTTT
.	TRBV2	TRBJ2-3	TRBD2	CASCQRGAPDTQYF	TGTGCCAGCTGCCAGCGGGGGGCACCAGATACGCAGTATTTT
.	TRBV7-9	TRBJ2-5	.	CASTTGTQETQYF	TGTGCCAGCACCACGGGGACCCAAGAGACCCAGTACTTC
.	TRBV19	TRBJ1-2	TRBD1	CASSTGVAGYTF	TGTGCCAGTAGCACAGGGGTTGCTGGCTACACCTTC
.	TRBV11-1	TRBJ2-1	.	CASSLYTDNEQFF	TGTGCCAGCAGCTTATATACAGACAATGAGCAGTTCTTC
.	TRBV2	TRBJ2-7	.	CASSATSYEQYF	TGTGCCAGCAGTGCGACTTCCTACGAGCAGTACTTC
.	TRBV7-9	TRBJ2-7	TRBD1	CASSFGQAAYEQYF	TGTGCCAGCAGCTTTGGACAGGCCGCCTACGAGCAGTACTTC
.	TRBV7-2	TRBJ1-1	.	CASSLGRGNTEAFF	TGTGCCAGCAGCTTGGGCAGGGGAAACACTGAAGCTTTCTTT
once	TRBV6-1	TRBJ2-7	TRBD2	CASSPLRGTSKYF	TGTGCCAGCAGTCCTTTACGAGGGACTAGTAAGTACTTC
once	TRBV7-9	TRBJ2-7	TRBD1	CASSFTGGYYEQYF	TGTGCCAGCAGCTTCACAGGGGGATACTACGAGCAGTACTTC
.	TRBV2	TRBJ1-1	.	CASSDISDTEAFF	TGTGCCAGCAGTGACATCTCGGACACTGAAGCTTTCTTT
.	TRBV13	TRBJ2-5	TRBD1	CASSFRGTGEETQYF	TGTGCCAGCAGCTTCCGCGGCACAGGGGAAGAGACCCAGTACTTC
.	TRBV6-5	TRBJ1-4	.	CASGRGEKLFF	TGTGCCAGCGGTAGGGGGGAAAAACTGTTTTTT
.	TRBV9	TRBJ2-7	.	CASSPPVQGRNEQYF	TGTGCCAGCAGCCCCCCCGTCCAGGGCAGGAACGAGCAGTACTTC
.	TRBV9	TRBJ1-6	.	CASSVATGSYNSPLHF	TGTGCCAGCAGCGTAGCTACAGGTTCTTATAATTCACCCCTCCACTTT
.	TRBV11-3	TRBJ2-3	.	CASSPAGLGTDTQYF	TGTGCCAGCAGCCCCGCTGGTCTAGGCACAGATACGCAGTATTTT